The source of this T cell receptor beta chain is a study of molecular identifiers for immune sequencing clone quantification. Notes on the study in general: In CMV-specific effectors, clones above 20 copies held over 99% of molecules; naive, under 1%.

Looked up from germline, CDR1 is DFQATT and CDR2 is SNEGSKA (reference sequence). This CDR3 region has 11 residues. The V and J ends lost 6 bases and 1 base respectively, with 7 bases between them. This clonotype was picked up many times. Its specificity is unknown. TCRdb reprocessed the PCR reads via MiXCR and lists one record per CDR3 protein. The sample lists roughly 90,000 distinct CDR3 sequences, 15% to 20% occurring once. This chain links TRBV20-1 with TRBJ2-7, with D possibly matching TRBD1 (5 bases). The material sequenced was naive CD8+ T cells from blood, with Jurkat cell RNA spiked in. Sample subset: FACS-sorted CD8+CD4-CCR7+CD45RA+ naive T cells. This receptor was identified in a human donor in good health. Some libraries in this study had Jurkat cell RNA spiked in. CDR3 loop: CSARTSYEQYF. CDR3 coding DNA: TGCAGTGCAAGGACATCCTACGAGCAGTACTTC.